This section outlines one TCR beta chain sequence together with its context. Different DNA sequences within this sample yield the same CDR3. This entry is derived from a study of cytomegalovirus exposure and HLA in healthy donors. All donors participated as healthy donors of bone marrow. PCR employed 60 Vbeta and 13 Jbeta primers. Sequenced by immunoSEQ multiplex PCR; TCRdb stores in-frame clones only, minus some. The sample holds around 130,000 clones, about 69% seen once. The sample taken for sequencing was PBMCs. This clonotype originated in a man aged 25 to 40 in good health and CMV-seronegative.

CDR3 bases: TGTGCCAGCAGCCAGGGCTCTGGAAACACCATATATTTT. Protein product: CASSQGSGNTIYF. The rearrangement joins TRBV6-5 to TRBJ1-3, with D possibly TRBD1 on 5 matching bases. Per the germline V gene, CDR1 is MNHEY and CDR2 is SVGAGI. The length of the CDR3 is 13 residues. V was pared by 6 bases and J by 0 bases, with 6 bases between.